This T cell receptor (beta chain) was captured in a study of T cells in Graves' hyperthyroidism and ophthalmopathy (dated by TCRdb to 2018 to 2020). Regarding the complete study: Peripheral blood samples were taken at the time of initial diagnosis, prior to any treatment. Prospective prediction of ophthalmopathy was tested in an independent validation cohort of 18 to 20 hyperthyroidism patients and 17 patients who later progressed to ophthalmopathy. The study also compared thyroid tissue and blood T-cell repertoires from about six Graves' hyperthyroidism patients. To identify distinguishing TCR V-J signatures, a discovery cohort of about 95 patients was used, comprising approximately 40 with Graves' ophthalmopathy and 57 with stable Graves' hyperthyroidism. TCR Vbeta CDR3 sequencing of 130 to 150 peripheral blood samples (under 45 ophthalmopathy, 75 to 80 hyperthyroidism and some 17 progressor patients) is reported in the paper. After sampling, hyperthyroidism patients received methimazole starting at 30 mg daily, and ophthalmopathy patients received high-dose intravenous methylprednisolone. The approximately 100 discovery patients were randomly split 7:3 into training and test sets. General study outcomes and caveats: Sample size was not statistically predetermined, and blinding of investigators to group allocation was not performed. Most expanded thyroid clonotypes (frequency above 0.001) were also detected in blood, a finding suggesting that blood repertoires may reflect thyroid immune responses. During validation, the model predicted progression to ophthalmopathy a median of around 7 months ahead of onset, with 70.59% sensitivity and 72.22% specificity. Ophthalmopathy was separated from stable hyperthyroidism by a 13 V-J signature model, with 85% to 90% sensitivity and 81% to 83% specificity obtained in cross-validation and 80%/75% obtained in testing.

This clonotype was detected only a few times. Its cognate antigen has yet to be identified. No quality values exist for individual bases; no much larger clone is one base distant. For this chain, trimming is 9 bases at the V end and 4 bases at the J end, and the number of junction bases without a gene match is 4. The CDR3 has 12 amino acids, counting the end cysteine and phenylalanine. Only the CDR3 part of the read is kept: 36 bases, read in frame from the first base. The germline V gene (reference sequence) supplies CDR1 LNHDA and CDR2 SQIVND. The TCR beta CDR3 regions were amplified from RNA transcripts. A first-round RT-PCR of the TCR CDR3 used the HTBI primer set with the Qiagen OneStep RT-PCR kit. A second multiplex PCR round built the libraries, followed by size selection and purification. Paired-end sequencing of the libraries was performed with 100 bp reads on an Illumina HiSeq2000. In the original analysis: Raw data were processed with SOAPnuke, discarding reads with adapters, uncalled bases, mean Phred below 15, or no exact constant-primer or identifier match. COPE v1.2.5 was used to merge high-quality paired reads, and clonotypes were defined as unique nucleotide sequences. MiTCR v1.1 was used to align clonotypes to the IMGT TRBV, TRBD and TRBJ reference segments. The analysis was restricted to V-J combinations with a frequency above 0.0001, which together covered over 99% of the repertoires. The TCS score was defined as F50 (clonal expansion) divided by E x V (chaos), with BLOSUM62-based TCRdist calculated between CDR3 peptides within each V-J. Welch's t-statistics and random forest reduced some 510 V-J features to around 14, which were used in a naive Bayes classifier (R e1071). TCRdb redid the processing of the public reads, applying fastp at Q25 and MiXCR, and retained in-frame beta chains. Duplicate CDR3 protein sequences are folded into a single record with the most common DNA and genes. The V and J calls here are based on TCRdb, not the publication. The sample table shows about 600,000 distinct CDR3 sequences, and approximately 15% are seen once. 6.5% to 9% of the sample lies in the top ten.

In the ophthalmopathy patients, disease was moderately to severely active, with a Clinical Activity Score of 3 or more, a NOSPECS grade of 4 or more, and a duration of less than 3 months. Exclusion was applied to patients with uncontrolled infections, other autoimmune diseases, pregnancy or lactation. Clinical symptoms, serum thyroxine and TRAb, thyroid ultrasound, and orbital computed tomography formed the basis for the diagnoses. PBMCs were separated from under 11 ml of fresh peripheral blood using Ficoll-Paque density gradient centrifugation. Trizol reagent was used to extract total RNA, and RNA quality was then checked on an Agilent 2100 Bioanalyzer.

Input material: blood. This clonotype was obtained from a woman younger than 35 with Graves' ophthalmopathy. The chain joins TRBV19 to TRBJ2-3; 7 junctional bases match TRBD1. CDR3 region: CARTGIPDTQYF. At the DNA level, the sequence is TGTGCCAGGACAGGGATCCCAGATACGCAGTATTTT. Full variable domain (CDR3 extended with the reference TRBV19 and TRBJ2-3 proteins): DGGITQSPKYLFRKEGQNVTLSCEQNLNHDAMYWYRQDPGQGLRLIYYSQIVNDFQKGDIAEGYSVSREKKESFPLTVTSAQKNPTAFYLCARTGIPDTQYFGPGTRLTVL.